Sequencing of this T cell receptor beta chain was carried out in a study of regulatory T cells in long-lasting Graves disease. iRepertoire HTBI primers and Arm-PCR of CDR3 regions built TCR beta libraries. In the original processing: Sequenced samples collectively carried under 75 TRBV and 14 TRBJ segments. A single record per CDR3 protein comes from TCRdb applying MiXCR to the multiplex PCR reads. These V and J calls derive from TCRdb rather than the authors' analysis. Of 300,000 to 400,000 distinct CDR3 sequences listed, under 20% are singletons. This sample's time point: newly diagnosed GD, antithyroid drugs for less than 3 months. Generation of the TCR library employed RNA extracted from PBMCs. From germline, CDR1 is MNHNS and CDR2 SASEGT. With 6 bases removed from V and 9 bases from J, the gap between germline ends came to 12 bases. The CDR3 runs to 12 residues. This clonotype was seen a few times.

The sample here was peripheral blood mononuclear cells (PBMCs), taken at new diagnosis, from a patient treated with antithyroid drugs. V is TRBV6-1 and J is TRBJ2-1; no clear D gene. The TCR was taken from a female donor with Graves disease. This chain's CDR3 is CASRTGWGEQFF. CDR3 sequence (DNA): TGTGCCAGCAGAACGGGCTGGGGTGAGCAGTTCTTC.